These 31 T cell receptor beta chains share one sample of origin, sequenced in a study of a mutant IDH1 vaccine in newly diagnosed glioma. Time point in this sample: week 5, during vaccination. Every vaccination contained 300 ug of the mutant IDH1 20-mer peptide and was paired with topical imiquimod. Their recognized antigens are unknown. Sequencing used immunoSEQ multiplex PCR; TCRdb keeps in-frame clones, though not all of them. The sample includes 25,000 to 35,000 clones, about nine tenths seen only once; the top ten take about 3.1%. The sample in question was peripheral blood mononuclear cells (PBMCs), obtained from a glioma patient whose treatment included an IDH1 peptide vaccine. These receptors all stem from a woman aged 40 to 49 with glioma. Some clones in this sample may be carry-over from other donors' samples.

The chain is built from TRBV5-4 and TRBJ1-4; D unresolved. Germline CDR1 is SGHNT and CDR2 is YYREEE (reference sequence). V gave up 1 base and J gave up 10 bases, with 11 bases separating them. This CDR3 region has 13 residues. CDR3 sequence reads: CASSLSSAGKLFF. CDR3 bases: TGTGCCAGCAGCTTGTCGAGCGCCGGAAAACTGTTTTTT.

The chain has TRBV6-5 and TRBJ1-1; D gene uncertain. V lost 6 bases and J lost 3, with 11 bases in between. Germline CDR1 and CDR2: MNHEY and SVGAGI. CDR3 length equals 13 residues. The CDR3 reads CASSPRRDTEAFF. CDR3 in DNA: TGTGCCAGCAGCCCCAGACGGGACACTGAAGCTTTCTTT.

The V gene is TRBV25-1, the J gene TRBJ2-3; D remains ambiguous. Germline-derived CDR1 and CDR2 are MGHDK and SYGVNS. The CDR3 contains 13 residues. V was clipped by 6 bases and J by 1 base, with 8 bases between them. The CDR3 sequence: CASSVKGTDTQYF. CDR3 in DNA: TGTGCCAGCAGCGTCAAAGGCACAGATACGCAGTATTTT.

The rearrangement uses TRBV19 and TRBJ2-3; D is tentatively TRBD1 or TRBD2 (5 bases each). Germline-derived CDR1 and CDR2 are LNHDA and SQIVND (reference sequence). The length of the CDR3 is 17 residues. The ends were cut back, 10 bases at V and 6 bases at J, with 29 bases in the middle. The CDR3 DNA follows: TGTGCCACTAGATCGGGTCGGGCGTCCGGGGCCGCGGATACGCAGTATTTT. Translating gives CATRSGRASGAADTQYF.

The gene calls are TRBV19 and TRBJ1-5, with no clear D. Trimming stripped 1 base from V and 3 bases from J, with 10 bases between. CDR3 length equals 15 residues. Germline CDR1 is LNHDA and CDR2 is SQIVND (reference sequence). The CDR3 DNA reads as TGTGCCAGTAGTATAGGTCCCAGGAACAATCAGCCCCAGCATTTT. Its translation is CASSIGPRNNQPQHF.

The chain is built from TRBV29-1 and TRBJ2-3; the match to TRBD2 covers 7 bases. Germline V lookup: CDR1 SQVTM, CDR2 ANQGSEA. This CDR3 contains 11 residues. CDR3 nucleotide sequence: TGCAGTGTAGTGGGAGGGGATACGCAGTATTTT. It codes for CSVVGGDTQYF.

The V and J genes are TRBV6-6 and TRBJ2-6; D unclear. This CDR3 contains 12 residues. Germline CDR1 reads MNHNY; CDR2 reads SVGAGI (reference sequence). Trimming took 11 bases from V and 4 from J, leaving 9 bases between them. The chain's CDR3 is CASQSGANVLTF. CDR3 DNA: TGTGCCTCCCAGTCGGGGGCCAACGTCCTGACTTTC.

There are a few counts of this clone. The CDR3 region has the DNA TGCGCCAGCAGCCACGGAAGAGCGGGACAGACCACAGATACGCAGTATTTT. This sequence encodes CASSHGRAGQTTDTQYF. The V call is TRBV4-1, the J call TRBJ2-3, with D possibly called TRBD1 or TRBD2 (7 bases each). Trimming shortened V by 3 bases and J by 2 bases, and 18 bases separated the two germline ends. The CDR3 is 17 amino acids. Germline V CDR1 and CDR2: MGHRA, YSYEKL.

This chain uses TRBV28 with TRBJ1-5; 9 nucleotides match TRBD1. Germline CDR1 and CDR2: MDHEN and SYDVKM. This CDR3 is 14 amino acids long. V shed 4 bases, J shed 15 bases, and the junction held 13 bases outside the gene matches. As DNA, the CDR3 is TGTGCCAGCAGTTCCGGGACAGGGACTGCTTACTGGCATTTT. Protein: CASSSGTGTAYWHF.

This chain links TRBV10-3 with TRBJ2-1, with 7 bases that match TRBD1. CDR1 and CDR2 from the germline V gene are ENHRY and SYGVKD. The CDR3 covers 14 residues. V lost 3 bases to trimming and J lost 9 bases; unmatched junction nucleotides: 8. CDR3 in DNA: TGTGCCATCAGTGACCCAAACAGGGGAACTGAGCAGTTCTTC. Translation: CAISDPNRGTEQFF.

The CDR3 here is CASSQVGTGDEQYF. CDR3 bases: TGCGCCAGCAGCCAAGTGGGGACAGGGGACGAGCAGTACTTC. The chain combines TRBV4-1 with TRBJ2-7, with 10 bases that match TRBD1. CDR3 length: 14 amino acids. CDR1 is MGHRA, CDR2 YSYEKL, per germline. The junction had 2 bases not matched to a gene; V was cut back by 1 base and J by 5 bases.

The V call is TRBV27, the J call TRBJ1-2; D not certain. This CDR3 is built from 13 residues. Per germline, CDR1 MNHEY and CDR2 SMNVEV (reference sequence). Deletions cut 9 bases from V and 8 bases from J, with 19 bases between. The CDR3 protein is CASSPQPPYGYTF. CDR3 DNA sequence: TGTGCCAGTTCCCCGCAGCCCCCCTACGGCTACACCTTC.

The table lists this clone with a count of one. The chain joins TRBV27 to TRBJ2-7; tentatively, D is TRBD2 (6 bases). Trimming cost V 0 bases and J 2 bases, with 11 bases left between them. CDR3 length: 15 amino acids. Germline CDR1 MNHEY, CDR2 SMNVEV (reference sequence). CDR3 DNA: TGTGCCAGCAGTTTATCACGGGCGGGGACCTACGAGCAGTACTTC. Encoded protein: CASSLSRAGTYEQYF.

This clone is labeled medium-sized. The DNA for the CDR3 is TGTGCCAGCAGTTCACAGCTTCAGCCCCAGCATTTT. This gives the protein CASSSQLQPQHF. The chain employs TRBV6-6 and TRBJ1-5; unclear D gene. V was pared by 4 bases and J by 6 bases, with 7 bases between. The CDR3 loop spans 12 amino acids. Per the germline V gene, CDR1 is MNHNY and CDR2 is SVGAGI (reference sequence).

The CDR3 nucleotides read TGTGCCAGCAGCGTACTTTTCGGGGACGAGCAGTACTTC. This gives the protein CASSVLFGDEQYF. The V and J genes are TRBV9 and TRBJ2-7; maybe TRBD2 (5 bases). The germline V gene encodes CDR1 SGDLS and CDR2 YYNGEE. CDR3 size: 13 residues. Trimming stripped 1 base from V and 5 bases from J, with 10 bases between.

The V gene is TRBV28, the J gene TRBJ1-6; a weak D match, TRBD1 (5 bases). Deletions cut 6 bases from V and 10 bases from J, with 19 bases between. Germline CDR1 reads MDHEN; CDR2 reads SYDVKM. The CDR3 is made up of 15 amino acids. In DNA, the CDR3 is TGTGCCAGCAGGGGGCCTTGGACTGTCGTATCACCCCTCCACTTT. Translating it yields CASRGPWTVVSPLHF.

The chain uses TRBV6-6 and TRBJ2-7, with TRBD1 identical over 7 bases. With 0 bases clipped from V and 0 bases from J, the junction kept 5 bases outside the gene matches. There are 16 residues in the CDR3. Germline V gene sequence: CDR1 MNHNY, CDR2 SVGAGI (reference sequence). In DNA, the CDR3 is TGTGCCAGCAGTTACTCAGGGGGCACTAGCTCCTACGAGCAGTACTTC. Protein product: CASSYSGGTSSYEQYF.

The rearrangement links TRBV4-3 to TRBJ2-2; no definite D call. Germline V gene data show CDR1 as LGHNA and CDR2 as YSLEER. This CDR3 has 17 amino acids. With 2 bases removed from V and 1 base from J, the gap between germline ends came to 14 bases. The DNA of the CDR3 is TGCGCCAGCAGCCAACGGTCATCGACACTGAACACCGGGGAGCTGTTTTTT. Amino acids: CASSQRSSTLNTGELFF.

V is TRBV28 and J is TRBJ2-7; no clear D gene. The germline gives CDR1 MDHEN, CDR2 SYDVKM. Trimming left V 7 bases short and J 3 bases short, with 7 bases between. This CDR3 region has 11 residues. CDR3 DNA sequence: TGTGCCAGCACCCGAGACTACGAGCAGTACTTC. This codes for CASTRDYEQYF.

This chain uses TRBV4-2 with TRBJ1-1; D possibly corresponds to TRBD1 (5 bases). There are 16 residues in the CDR3. CDR1 and CDR2 (germline): LGHNA, YNFKEQ. Deletions cut 0 bases from V and 0 bases from J, with 11 bases between. CDR3 coding DNA: TGTGCCAGCAGCCAAGAAAGGGGACGATTGAACACTGAAGCTTTCTTT. This codes for CASSQERGRLNTEAFF.

The chain uses TRBV5-1 and TRBJ2-7; D ambiguous. V gave up 0 bases and J gave up 3 bases, with 10 bases separating them. The CDR3 is made up of 14 amino acids. Germline lookup yields CDR1 SGHRS and CDR2 YFSETQ. CDR3 residues: CASSLAESNYEQYF. CDR3 in DNA: TGCGCCAGCAGCTTGGCCGAATCCAACTACGAGCAGTACTTC.

The chain is built from TRBV27 and TRBJ2-7, with 7 bases that match TRBD1. The CDR3 has 11 amino acids. The germline CDR1 and CDR2 sequences are MNHEY and SMNVEV (reference sequence). The J segment lost 6 bases and the V segment lost 7 bases, leaving 3 bases of the junction unmatched. The CDR3 spells CASKQGTEQYF. In DNA, the CDR3 is TGTGCCAGCAAACAGGGGACCGAGCAGTACTTC.

The chain has TRBV5-1 and TRBJ2-3; no reliable D call. Germline lookup yields CDR1 SGHRS and CDR2 YFSETQ. Trimming cost V 0 bases and J 6 bases, with 14 bases left between them. There are 15 residues in the CDR3. The CDR3 reads CASSLEGTKADTQYF. CDR3 sequence (DNA): TGCGCCAGCAGCTTGGAGGGAACGAAGGCGGATACGCAGTATTTT.

The chain joins TRBV18 to TRBJ2-7; 7 nucleotides match TRBD1. This CDR3 spans 13 amino acids. V dropped 6 bases and J dropped 6; count of bases not matched to a gene: 8. CDR1 is KGHSH and CDR2 is LQKENI in the germline V gene. CDR3 DNA: TGTGCCAGCTCCCTGGGGGACAGCGCCGAGCAGTACTTC. Residues: CASSLGDSAEQYF.

V and J are TRBV5-1 and TRBJ2-1; 7 positions match TRBD1. Germline V gives CDR1 SGHRS, CDR2 YFSETQ. This CDR3 has 13 residues. V was clipped by 2 bases and J by 9 bases; unmatched bases: 5. CDR3: CASSFGQEVEQFF. Written as DNA, the CDR3 is TGCGCCAGCAGCTTCGGACAGGAGGTTGAGCAGTTCTTC.

CDR3 sequence reads: CASSSVGRGTGELFF. The CDR3 region has the DNA TGTGCCAGCAGCTCGGTTGGGAGAGGAACCGGGGAGCTGTTTTTT. The chain links TRBV7-2 to TRBJ2-2, with D possibly matching TRBD2 (5 bases). V shed 4 bases and J shed 5 bases, with 14 bases lying between them. Germline V gene sequence: CDR1 SGHTA, CDR2 FQGNSA. The CDR3 has 15 amino acids. The variable domain in full, completed from reference TRBV7-2 and TRBJ2-2, reads GAGVSQSPSNKVTEKGKDVELRCDPISGHTALYWYRQSLGQGLEFLIYFQGNSAPDKSGLPSDRFSAERTGGSVSTLTIQRTQQEDSAVYLCASSSVGRGTGELFFGEGSRLTVL.

The genes are TRBV9 and TRBJ1-1; no firm D call. The CDR3 consists of 13 residues. Between the trimmed V and J ends, which lost 3 bases and 2 bases, there was a span of 8 bases. Per the germline V gene, CDR1 is SGDLS and CDR2 is YYNGEE. The CDR3 reads CASSEWDNTEAFF. For the CDR3, the DNA is TGTGCCAGCAGCGAGTGGGATAACACTGAAGCTTTCTTT.

This chain connects TRBV29-1 to TRBJ2-2; D might be TRBD2 (5 bases). Germline V lookup: CDR1 SQVTM, CDR2 ANQGSEA. The CDR3 spans 13 residues. Trimming removed 6 bases at V and 3 bases at J, with 11 bases between. The CDR3 is CSVVGVDTGELFF. For the CDR3, the DNA is TGCAGCGTGGTCGGGGTTGACACCGGGGAGCTGTTTTTT.

CDR3 sequence: CASSLGTSNEQFF. The CDR3 DNA is TGTGCCAGCAGCTTAGGGACTAGCAATGAGCAGTTCTTC. This rearrangement joins TRBV7-9 to TRBJ2-1; 7 nucleotides agree with TRBD2. CDR3 size: 13 residues. V was clipped by 1 base and J by 6 bases; unmatched bases: 0. Germline CDR1 reads SEHNR; CDR2 reads FQNEAQ (reference sequence).

The chain recombines TRBV25-1 with TRBJ2-7; D is tentatively TRBD1 or TRBD2 (6 bases each). Per the germline V gene, CDR1 is MGHDK and CDR2 is SYGVNS. Trimming cost V 3 bases and J 0 bases, with 12 bases left between them. The CDR3 spans 15 residues. CDR3 nucleotide sequence: TGTGCCAGCAGTGAGACCGGGGGCCTCTCCTACGAGCAGTACTTC. It specifies CASSETGGLSYEQYF.

The rearrangement links TRBV6-6 to TRBJ1-2; no reliable D call. Trimming cost V 5 bases and J 1 base, with 11 bases left between them. The CDR3 covers 14 residues. Germline V gene data show CDR1 as MNHNY and CDR2 as SVGAGI (reference sequence). This CDR3 is CASSNSEVNYGYTF. The CDR3 coding sequence is TGTGCCAGCAGTAACAGCGAGGTTAACTATGGCTACACCTTC.